This T cell receptor (beta chain) was sequenced for a study of T cells expressing NK-cell markers. Study overall: The authors derived TCR beta repertoires from sorted CD3+CD56+NKG2C+, CD3+CD56+NKG2C- and CD3+CD56-NKG2C+ T cells. HCMV serostatus: most of the eight sequenced donors positive, one negative.

The CDR3 length is 18 residues. Per the germline V gene, CDR1 is SGDLS and CDR2 is YYNGEE. The authors generated TCR beta cDNA through 5'RACE template switching with UMIs. TCRdb reanalyzed the 5' RACE reads, giving one entry per CDR3 protein sequence and no DNA. The table lists a few hundred thousand distinct CDR3 sequences, with about 5.2% in the top ten. This clonotype originated in a man aged 18 to 69 in good health. Sequencing was carried out using blood T cells: a sorted CD56 or NKG2C T cell subset, CD4+ or CD8+ T cells, or bulk PBMC T cells (not recorded which). The chain recombines TRBV9 with TRBJ2-1; TCRdb names TRBD1, which stays unverified in the absence of DNA. Here the CDR3 reads CASSSPWGVAGIYNEQFF.